Listed below are T cell receptor beta chains from one sample, sequenced in a study of beta chain features in type 1 diabetes. TCRdb keeps only in-frame clones here, not all; method: immunoSEQ multiplex PCR. The sample has about 900,000 clones; 15% to 20% are singletons. Input material: naive CD4+ T cells from blood. These TCRs come from a woman between 18 and 30 years old in good health. Both conserved end residues are part of each CDR3. The order of the fields is CDR3 DNA, CDR3 protein, V gene, J gene, D gene, clone size. D genes are given only for firm matches. Only some rows state a clone size, as once, few, many or a class for expanded clones.

CDR3nt: TGTGCCAGCAGCGTAGTAGGAAAAACCGGGAATGAGCAGTTCTTC; CDR3aa: CASSVVGKTGNEQFF; v_gene: TRBV9; j_gene: TRBJ2-1; d_gene: .; abundance: .
CDR3nt: TGTGCCAGCAGTTTCTTGGCGCGACAGAGTTATGTTCGGGCCTATGGCTACACCTTC; CDR3aa: CASSFLARQSYVRAYGYTF; v_gene: TRBV28; j_gene: TRBJ1-2; d_gene: .; abundance: .
CDR3nt: TGTGCCAGCAGCTTAGCTGGACACTTAGGGGGTGGCTACACCTTC; CDR3aa: CASSLAGHLGGGYTF; v_gene: TRBV7-8; j_gene: TRBJ1-2; d_gene: .; abundance: .
CDR3nt: TGTGCCAGCAGCGTAGCTACTAGCGGGAGTTTCTATGAGCAGTTCTTC; CDR3aa: CASSVATSGSFYEQFF; v_gene: TRBV9; j_gene: TRBJ2-1; d_gene: TRBD2; abundance: .
CDR3nt: TGTGCCAGCAGCTCGACAGGGACCGGGGAGCTGTTTTTT; CDR3aa: CASSSTGTGELFF; v_gene: TRBV11-3; j_gene: TRBJ2-2; d_gene: TRBD1; abundance: .
CDR3nt: TGTGCCAGCACCCCCACCGGGTCCCACGAGCAGTACTTC; CDR3aa: CASTPTGSHEQYF; v_gene: TRBV6-6; j_gene: TRBJ2-7; d_gene: .; abundance: few
CDR3nt: TGTGCCAGTAGTATAGATCGACGGGTCTATGGCTACACCTTC; CDR3aa: CASSIDRRVYGYTF; v_gene: TRBV19; j_gene: TRBJ1-2; d_gene: .; abundance: .
CDR3nt: TGTGCCAGCAGCCCCCGCAGGGGCTCTGGAAACACCATATATTTT; CDR3aa: CASSPRRGSGNTIYF; v_gene: TRBV7-2; j_gene: TRBJ1-3; d_gene: .; abundance: .
CDR3nt: TGTGCCAGCAGCTCGCTAGGAGGAAGCACAGATACGCAGTATTTT; CDR3aa: CASSSLGGSTDTQYF; v_gene: TRBV28; j_gene: TRBJ2-3; d_gene: .; abundance: few
CDR3nt: TGTGCCAGCAGCGTAGCCCTGTCTGGAAACACCATATATTTT; CDR3aa: CASSVALSGNTIYF; v_gene: TRBV9; j_gene: TRBJ1-3; d_gene: .; abundance: .
CDR3nt: TGTGCCAGCAGCCGTAACTCCGTCCCTTTTTCCGAGCAGTACTTC; CDR3aa: CASSRNSVPFSEQYF; v_gene: TRBV7-2; j_gene: TRBJ2-7; d_gene: .; abundance: few
CDR3nt: TGTGCCAGCACCTTACTGCCTGGGACCCTAGCCAAAAACATTCAGTACTTC; CDR3aa: CASTLLPGTLAKNIQYF; v_gene: TRBV21-1; j_gene: TRBJ2-4; d_gene: .; abundance: .
CDR3nt: TGTGCCAGCTCACTCTCCGGTTCGTATCAGCCCCAGCATTTT; CDR3aa: CASSLSGSYQPQHF; v_gene: TRBV18; j_gene: TRBJ1-5; d_gene: .; abundance: .
CDR3nt: TGTGCCAGCTGTCGGGACGGAAGCTCTGGAAACACCATATATTTT; CDR3aa: CASCRDGSSGNTIYF; v_gene: TRBV28; j_gene: TRBJ1-3; d_gene: .; abundance: .
CDR3nt: TGTGCCAGCAGTTTCCTCCGCGGGAGCTCCTACGAGCAGTACTTC; CDR3aa: CASSFLRGSSYEQYF; v_gene: TRBV28; j_gene: TRBJ2-7; d_gene: TRBD2; abundance: few
CDR3nt: TGTGCCAGCAGCTCCATGGTGACGGGAGGGTATACGCAGTATTTT; CDR3aa: CASSSMVTGGYTQYF; v_gene: TRBV7-2; j_gene: TRBJ2-3; d_gene: TRBD2; abundance: .
CDR3nt: TGTGCCAGCAGCCAAGGGCGCGGACCGGAAAAACTGTTTTTT; CDR3aa: CASSQGRGPEKLFF; v_gene: TRBV14; j_gene: TRBJ1-4; d_gene: .; abundance: few
CDR3nt: TGCGCCAGCAGTCAATCCCAGGGTGAGCAGTACTTC; CDR3aa: CASSQSQGEQYF; v_gene: TRBV23-1; j_gene: TRBJ2-7; d_gene: .; abundance: .
CDR3nt: TGTGCCAGCAGCCCGCCACCGGGACTAGCGGGAGTCGCAGATACGCAGTATTTT; CDR3aa: CASSPPPGLAGVADTQYF; v_gene: TRBV7-9; j_gene: TRBJ2-3; d_gene: TRBD2; abundance: .
CDR3nt: TGTGCCAGTAGTATACCGGGAGTTCGAGATACGCAGTATTTT; CDR3aa: CASSIPGVRDTQYF; v_gene: TRBV19; j_gene: TRBJ2-3; d_gene: .; abundance: few
CDR3nt: TGTGCCAGCAGCAAAGTGATAAAACCTAACTATGGCTACACCTTC; CDR3aa: CASSKVIKPNYGYTF; v_gene: TRBV21-1; j_gene: TRBJ1-2; d_gene: .; abundance: few
CDR3nt: TGTGCCAGCAGAAACAGGGGTGCGGGAAACACCATATATTTT; CDR3aa: CASRNRGAGNTIYF; v_gene: TRBV6-1; j_gene: TRBJ1-3; d_gene: TRBD1; abundance: .
CDR3nt: TGTGCCACCAGCGGCGGCGATGAGCAGTTCTTC; CDR3aa: CATSGGDEQFF; v_gene: TRBV10-3; j_gene: TRBJ2-1; d_gene: .; abundance: .
CDR3nt: TGCGCCAGCAGCCCTCGGATCTCTGGGGCCAACGTCCTGACTTTC; CDR3aa: CASSPRISGANVLTF; v_gene: TRBV4-1; j_gene: TRBJ2-6; d_gene: .; abundance: few
CDR3nt: TGTGCCACCAGCAGAGATGGGACGAATGAAAAACTGTTTTTT; CDR3aa: CATSRDGTNEKLFF; v_gene: TRBV15; j_gene: TRBJ1-4; d_gene: .; abundance: few
CDR3nt: TGTGCCAGCAGCTTCCAGGGGGATTCCTTCTATGGCTACACCTTC; CDR3aa: CASSFQGDSFYGYTF; v_gene: TRBV7-9; j_gene: TRBJ1-2; d_gene: TRBD1; abundance: .
CDR3nt: TGTGCCAGCAGCCAAGGGCAATTTAGCACAGATACGCAGTATTTT; CDR3aa: CASSQGQFSTDTQYF; v_gene: TRBV4-2; j_gene: TRBJ2-3; d_gene: .; abundance: .
CDR3nt: TGTGCCAGCAGTTTAGCGGGACAGGTTAATGAAAAACTGTTTTTT; CDR3aa: CASSLAGQVNEKLFF; v_gene: TRBV27; j_gene: TRBJ1-4; d_gene: TRBD1; abundance: few
CDR3nt: TGTGCCAGCAGCTTTGGCGAAAAACTGGACAGGTCCGCCTACGAGCAGTACTTC; CDR3aa: CASSFGEKLDRSAYEQYF; v_gene: TRBV7-6; j_gene: TRBJ2-7; d_gene: TRBD1; abundance: few
CDR3nt: TGTGCCAGCAGTGAATTACTAGCGGGAGCGGTCGAGCAGTACTTC; CDR3aa: CASSELLAGAVEQYF; v_gene: TRBV28; j_gene: TRBJ2-7; d_gene: TRBD2; abundance: few
CDR3nt: TGTGCCAGCAGCTTTCTGGCGGGTGAGCAGTTCTTC; CDR3aa: CASSFLAGEQFF; v_gene: TRBV5-4; j_gene: TRBJ2-1; d_gene: .; abundance: .
CDR3nt: TGTGCCAGCTCACCACCGTCGGCAGGGACCTATGGCTACACCTTC; CDR3aa: CASSPPSAGTYGYTF; v_gene: TRBV18; j_gene: TRBJ1-2; d_gene: .; abundance: .
CDR3nt: TGTGCCAGCACCTCAGATACGCAGTATTTT; CDR3aa: CASTSDTQYF; v_gene: TRBV28; j_gene: TRBJ2-3; d_gene: .; abundance: .
CDR3nt: TGTGCCAGCAGTTCCTACGTGTCCTACGAGCAGTACTTC; CDR3aa: CASSSYVSYEQYF; v_gene: TRBV6-5; j_gene: TRBJ2-7; d_gene: .; abundance: .
CDR3nt: TGTGCCAGCAGCTTGGTATCATTGACTGAAGAGACCCAGTACTTC; CDR3aa: CASSLVSLTEETQYF; v_gene: TRBV5-4; j_gene: TRBJ2-5; d_gene: .; abundance: .
CDR3nt: TGTGCCAGCAGCTTAATGGTCACCGGGGAGCTGTTTTTT; CDR3aa: CASSLMVTGELFF; v_gene: TRBV5-5; j_gene: TRBJ2-2; d_gene: .; abundance: .
CDR3nt: TGTGCCAGCAGCCATATCCCGGGACAGGGAAGTATGGCCGGGGAGCTGTTTTTT; CDR3aa: CASSHIPGQGSMAGELFF; v_gene: TRBV4-2; j_gene: TRBJ2-2; d_gene: TRBD1; abundance: few
CDR3nt: TGTGCCAGCAGACTAGGACTAGCGGGATTCGAGCAGTACTTC; CDR3aa: CASRLGLAGFEQYF; v_gene: TRBV28; j_gene: TRBJ2-7; d_gene: TRBD2; abundance: .
CDR3nt: TGTGCCAGCAGTGAGCGGGAGGCCATGGTGCAGTACTTC; CDR3aa: CASSEREAMVQYF; v_gene: TRBV2; j_gene: TRBJ2-7; d_gene: TRBD2; abundance: few
CDR3nt: TGTGCCAGCAGTTTATATGCGGCTAGGAACACCGGGGAGCTGTTTTTT; CDR3aa: CASSLYAARNTGELFF; v_gene: TRBV27; j_gene: TRBJ2-2; d_gene: .; abundance: few
CDR3nt: TGTGCCAGCAGGGGACTAGCGGGAGTTTCCAAAAACATTCAGTACTTC; CDR3aa: CASRGLAGVSKNIQYF; v_gene: TRBV6-6; j_gene: TRBJ2-4; d_gene: TRBD2; abundance: .
CDR3nt: TGTGCCAGCAGTGAAGGGGGGAGAACTGAAGCTTTCTTT; CDR3aa: CASSEGGRTEAFF; v_gene: TRBV25-1; j_gene: TRBJ1-1; d_gene: .; abundance: few
CDR3nt: TGTGCCACCAGCAGAGTCCCCCCACAGGGGGCAGGGCAGTACTTC; CDR3aa: CATSRVPPQGAGQYF; v_gene: TRBV15; j_gene: TRBJ2-7; d_gene: TRBD1; abundance: .
CDR3nt: TGTGCCAGCAGTTTTTCTCTGTTGGGCGGAACTAACTACGAGCAGTACTTC; CDR3aa: CASSFSLLGGTNYEQYF; v_gene: TRBV27; j_gene: TRBJ2-7; d_gene: .; abundance: few
CDR3nt: TGCGCCAGCAGCTTGGGACAGGATGCGCCCCAGCATTTT; CDR3aa: CASSLGQDAPQHF; v_gene: TRBV5-1; j_gene: TRBJ1-5; d_gene: .; abundance: few
CDR3nt: TGCGCCAGCAGCCAAGACGACCAGAGGACTGAAGCTTTCTTT; CDR3aa: CASSQDDQRTEAFF; v_gene: TRBV4-3; j_gene: TRBJ1-1; d_gene: .; abundance: few
CDR3nt: TGCAGTGCCCACAGGGGTTCTGAAGCTTTCTTT; CDR3aa: CSAHRGSEAFF; v_gene: TRBV20-1; j_gene: TRBJ1-1; d_gene: TRBD1; abundance: .
CDR3nt: TGTGCCAGCAGCTTAGGAGGGGCCGGCGGATGGGAGACCCAGTACTTC; CDR3aa: CASSLGGAGGWETQYF; v_gene: TRBV7-6; j_gene: TRBJ2-5; d_gene: .; abundance: .
CDR3nt: TGTGCCACGACAGGACGGCCCTCTGGGGCCAACGTCCTGACTTTC; CDR3aa: CATTGRPSGANVLTF; v_gene: TRBV10-3; j_gene: TRBJ2-6; d_gene: .; abundance: few
CDR3nt: TGTGCCAGCAGCTTGTCCTGGGACAGCACCTACGAGCAGTACTTC; CDR3aa: CASSLSWDSTYEQYF; v_gene: TRBV11-2; j_gene: TRBJ2-7; d_gene: TRBD1; abundance: .
CDR3nt: TGTGCCAGCAGCTTACGCCGGGACAGGGCCTACGAGCAGTACTTC; CDR3aa: CASSLRRDRAYEQYF; v_gene: TRBV7-2; j_gene: TRBJ2-7; d_gene: TRBD1; abundance: .
CDR3nt: TGTGCTAGTGGTACAGGAGGGGAGCAGTTCTTC; CDR3aa: CASGTGGEQFF; v_gene: TRBV12-5; j_gene: TRBJ2-1; d_gene: .; abundance: .